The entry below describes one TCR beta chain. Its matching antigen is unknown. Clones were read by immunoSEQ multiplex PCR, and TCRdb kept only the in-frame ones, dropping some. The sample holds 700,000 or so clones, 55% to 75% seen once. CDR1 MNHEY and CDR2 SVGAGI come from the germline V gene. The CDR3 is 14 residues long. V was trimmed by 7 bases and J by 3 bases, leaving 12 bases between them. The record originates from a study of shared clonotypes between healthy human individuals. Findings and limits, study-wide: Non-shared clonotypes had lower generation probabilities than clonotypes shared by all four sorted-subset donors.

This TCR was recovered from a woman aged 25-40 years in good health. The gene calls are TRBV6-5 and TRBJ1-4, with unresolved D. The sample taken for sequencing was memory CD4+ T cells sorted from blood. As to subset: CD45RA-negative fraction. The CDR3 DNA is TGTGCCAGCAAGCCCGGGCAAGCTAATGAAAAACTGTTTTTT. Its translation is CASKPGQANEKLFF.